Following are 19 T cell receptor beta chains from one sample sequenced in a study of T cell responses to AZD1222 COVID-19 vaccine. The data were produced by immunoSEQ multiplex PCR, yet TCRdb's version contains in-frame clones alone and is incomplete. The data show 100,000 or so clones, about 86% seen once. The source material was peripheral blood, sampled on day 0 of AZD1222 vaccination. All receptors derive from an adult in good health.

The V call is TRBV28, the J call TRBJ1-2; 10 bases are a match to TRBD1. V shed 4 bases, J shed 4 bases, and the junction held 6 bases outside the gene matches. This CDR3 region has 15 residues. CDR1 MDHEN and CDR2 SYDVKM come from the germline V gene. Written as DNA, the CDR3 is TGTGCCAGCAGTTCACCGGGACAGGGGTTCTATGGCTACACCTTC. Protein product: CASSSPGQGFYGYTF.

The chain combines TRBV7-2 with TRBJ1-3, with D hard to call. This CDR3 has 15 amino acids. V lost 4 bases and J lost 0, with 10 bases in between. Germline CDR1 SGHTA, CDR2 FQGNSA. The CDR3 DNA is TGTGCCAGCAGCTCCAGGACTCTCTCTGGAAACACCATATATTTT. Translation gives CASSSRTLSGNTIYF.

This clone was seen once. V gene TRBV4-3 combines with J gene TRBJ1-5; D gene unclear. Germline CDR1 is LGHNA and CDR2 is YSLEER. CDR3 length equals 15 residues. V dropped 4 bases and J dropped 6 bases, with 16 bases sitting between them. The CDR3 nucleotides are TGCGCCAGCAGCCTCGATGCGGGCGGTGGTCAGCCCCAGCATTTT. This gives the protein CASSLDAGGGQPQHF.

The CDR3 region is CASRGTGNEKLFF. The CDR3 coding sequence is TGTGCCAGCAGAGGGACAGGGAATGAAAAACTGTTTTTT. This chain links TRBV7-6 with TRBJ1-4; 9 nucleotides align to TRBD1. Germline values: CDR1 SGHVS, CDR2 FNYEAQ. This CDR3 spans 13 amino acids. The junction had 1 base not matched to a gene; V was cut back by 6 bases and J by 5 bases.

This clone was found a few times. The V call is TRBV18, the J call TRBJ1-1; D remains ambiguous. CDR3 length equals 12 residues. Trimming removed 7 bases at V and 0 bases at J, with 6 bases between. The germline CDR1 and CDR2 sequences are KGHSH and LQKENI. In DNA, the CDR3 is TGTGCCAGCTTCGCTCTGAACACTGAAGCTTTCTTT. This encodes CASFALNTEAFF.

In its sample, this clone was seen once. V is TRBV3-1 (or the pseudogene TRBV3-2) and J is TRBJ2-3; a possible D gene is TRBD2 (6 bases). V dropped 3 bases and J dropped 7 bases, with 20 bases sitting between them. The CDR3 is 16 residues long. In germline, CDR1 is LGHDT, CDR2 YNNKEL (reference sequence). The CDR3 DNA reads TGTGCCAGCAGCCATATGACCGGGCGGGATCCGCATACGCAGTATTTT. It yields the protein CASSHMTGRDPHTQYF.

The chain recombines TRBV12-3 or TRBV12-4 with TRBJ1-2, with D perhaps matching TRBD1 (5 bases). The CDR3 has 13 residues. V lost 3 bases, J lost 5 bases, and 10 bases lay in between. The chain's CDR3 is CASSLGGPYGYTF. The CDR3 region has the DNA TGTGCCAGCAGTTTGGGGGGTCCTTATGGCTACACCTTC.

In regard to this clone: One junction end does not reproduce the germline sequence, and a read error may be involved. CDR3 sequence reads: CASRADRAKYGYTF. The CDR3 DNA is TGTGCCAGCAGGGCAGACAGGGCTAAATATGGCTACACCTTC. The V call is TRBV6-5, the J call TRBJ1-2; 7 positions match TRBD1. CDR1 is MNHEY, CDR2 SVGAGI, per germline. This CDR3 comprises 14 residues.

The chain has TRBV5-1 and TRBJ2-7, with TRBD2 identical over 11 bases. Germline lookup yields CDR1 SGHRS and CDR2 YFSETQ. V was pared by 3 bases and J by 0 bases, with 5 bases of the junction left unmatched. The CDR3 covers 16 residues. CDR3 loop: CASSSDGTSGSYEQYF. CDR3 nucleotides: TGCGCCAGCAGCTCAGACGGGACTAGCGGCTCCTACGAGCAGTACTTC.

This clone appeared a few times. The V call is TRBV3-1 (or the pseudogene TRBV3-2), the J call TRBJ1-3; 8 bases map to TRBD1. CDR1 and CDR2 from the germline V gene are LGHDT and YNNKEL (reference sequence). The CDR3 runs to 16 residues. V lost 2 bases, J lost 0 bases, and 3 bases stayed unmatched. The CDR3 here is CASSQLGQGSGNTIYF. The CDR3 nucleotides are TGTGCCAGCAGCCAACTCGGACAGGGCTCTGGAAACACCATATATTTT.

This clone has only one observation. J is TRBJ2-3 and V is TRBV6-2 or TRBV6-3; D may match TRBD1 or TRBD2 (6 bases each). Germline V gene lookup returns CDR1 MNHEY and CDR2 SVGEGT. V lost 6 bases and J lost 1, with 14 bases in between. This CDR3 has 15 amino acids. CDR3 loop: CASRPGGPGTDTQYF. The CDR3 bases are TGTGCCAGCAGACCTGGGGGGCCCGGCACAGATACGCAGTATTTT.

The CDR3 DNA is TGTGCCAGCAGCTTATCCGCTGAGGGCTACACCTTC. Translating gives CASSLSAEGYTF. The chain links TRBV7-2 to TRBJ1-2; D gene unclear. The CDR3 spans 12 residues. Germline assignment: CDR1 SGHTA and CDR2 FQGNSA. Trimming cost V 2 bases and J 8 bases, with 9 bases left between them. Filled out from reference TRBV7-2 and TRBJ1-2, the complete variable domain reads GAGVSQSPSNKVTEKGKDVELRCDPISGHTALYWYRQSLGQGLEFLIYFQGNSAPDKSGLPSDRFSAERTGGSVSTLTIQRTQQEDSAVYLCASSLSAEGYTFGSGTRLTVV.

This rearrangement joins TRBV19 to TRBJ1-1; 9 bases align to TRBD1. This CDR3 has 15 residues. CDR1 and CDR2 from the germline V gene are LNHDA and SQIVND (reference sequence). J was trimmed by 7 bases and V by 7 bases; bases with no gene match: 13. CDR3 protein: CASTPGTGSIGEAFF. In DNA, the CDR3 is TGTGCCAGTACCCCCGGGACAGGGAGTATCGGTGAAGCTTTCTTT.

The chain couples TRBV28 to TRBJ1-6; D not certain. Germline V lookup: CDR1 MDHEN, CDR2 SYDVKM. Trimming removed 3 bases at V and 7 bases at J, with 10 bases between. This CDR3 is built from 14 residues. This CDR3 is CASSLILGNSPLHF. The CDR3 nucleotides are TGTGCCAGCAGTTTGATTCTGGGGAATTCACCCCTCCACTTT.

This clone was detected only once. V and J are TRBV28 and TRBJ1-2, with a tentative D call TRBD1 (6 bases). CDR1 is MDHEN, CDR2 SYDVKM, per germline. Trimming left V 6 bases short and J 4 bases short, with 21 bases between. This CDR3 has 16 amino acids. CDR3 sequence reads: CASSPVGGQHLYGYTF. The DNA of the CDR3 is TGTGCCAGCAGCCCCGTCGGGGGACAACACCTCTATGGCTACACCTTC.

CDR3 sequence reads: CASSLMGGSNTGELFF. In DNA, the CDR3 is TGTGCCAGCAGCTTAATGGGGGGCTCGAACACCGGGGAGCTGTTTTTT. The gene calls are TRBV7-6 and TRBJ2-2; D tentatively reads TRBD1 or TRBD2 (6 bases each). The V gene's germline CDR1 is SGHVS and CDR2 FNYEAQ. The CDR3 loop spans 16 amino acids. V gave up 2 bases and J gave up 0 bases, with 10 bases separating them.

CDR3 in amino acids: CASNLGPTATNTEAFF. The CDR3 bases are TGCGCCTCCAACCTGGGCCCTACCGCCACGAACACTGAAGCTTTCTTT. This sequence joins TRBV5-1 and TRBJ1-1; D not resolved. This CDR3 has 16 amino acids. Looked up from germline, CDR1 is SGHRS and CDR2 is YFSETQ. V was trimmed by 10 bases and J by 1 base, leaving 23 bases between them.

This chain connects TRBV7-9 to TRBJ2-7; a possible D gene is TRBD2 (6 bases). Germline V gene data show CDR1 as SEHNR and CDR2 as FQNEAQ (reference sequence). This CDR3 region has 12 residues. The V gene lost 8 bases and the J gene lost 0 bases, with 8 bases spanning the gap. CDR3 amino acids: CASETSSYEQYF. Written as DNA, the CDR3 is TGTGCCAGCGAGACTAGCTCCTACGAGCAGTACTTC.

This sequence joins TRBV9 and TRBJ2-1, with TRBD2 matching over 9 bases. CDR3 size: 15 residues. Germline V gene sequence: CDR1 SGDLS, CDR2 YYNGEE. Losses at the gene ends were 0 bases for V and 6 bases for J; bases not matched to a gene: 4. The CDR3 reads CASSVVTSGFNEQFF. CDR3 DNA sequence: TGTGCCAGCAGCGTAGTGACTAGCGGATTCAATGAGCAGTTCTTC.